Listed below are T cell receptor beta chains from one sample, sequenced in a study of untreated major depressive disorder. Using immunoSEQ multiplex PCR, the repertoire was profiled, and TCRdb retains in-frame clones only, with some absent. The sample includes some 13,000 clones, 75% to 95% of them seen just once. The sample comprised CD4+ T cells from PBMCs. All receptors come from a woman in her 30s with major depressive disorder. The CDR3 runs from the conserved cysteine through the conserved F or W. A D gene is named only where the DNA matches it firmly. Not all rows give a size; the values are once, few, many and, for expanded clones, a class.

V: TRBV30
D: TRBD1
length: 13
size: .
J: TRBJ1-5
DNA: TGTGCCTGGAGTGAATTCTCCGGGACAGAAAAGCATTTT
CDR3: CAWSEFSGTEKHF

V: TRBV7-7
D: TRBD1
length: 15
size: .
J: TRBJ2-5
DNA: TGTGCCAGCAGCCCGGCGCAGGGGGCCGGAGAGACCCAGTACTTC
CDR3: CASSPAQGAGETQYF

V: TRBV5-8
D: .
length: 17
size: .
J: TRBJ1-1
DNA: TGTGCCAGCAGCCCAGGATTCTTTTCACAGGGGAACACTGAAGCTTTCTTT
CDR3: CASSPGFFSQGNTEAFF

V: TRBV25-1
D: .
length: 15
size: .
J: TRBJ2-7
DNA: TGTGCCAGCAGTGCTACGGGACTGGGTCTAGACGAGCAGTACTTC
CDR3: CASSATGLGLDEQYF

V: TRBV27
D: .
length: 15
size: .
J: TRBJ1-1
DNA: TGTGCCAGCAGCTACTCTCGGACGGGGAACACTGAAGCTTTCTTT
CDR3: CASSYSRTGNTEAFF

V: TRBV29-1
D: TRBD2
length: 14
size: .
J: TRBJ2-3
DNA: TGCAGCGCCGGACTAGCGGGACTCACAGATACGCAGTATTTT
CDR3: CSAGLAGLTDTQYF

V: TRBV15
D: .
length: 14
size: .
J: TRBJ2-1
DNA: TGTGCCACCAGCAGGGACTATCGTCTTTATGAGCAGTTCTTC
CDR3: CATSRDYRLYEQFF

V: TRBV6-1
D: .
length: 12
size: .
J: TRBJ1-1
DNA: TGTGCCACCCTAGTAGGGAACACTGAAGCTTTCTTT
CDR3: CATLVGNTEAFF

V: TRBV5-1
D: .
length: 15
size: .
J: TRBJ2-1
DNA: TGCGCCAGCAGCCTAGAACCGGGACGGGGCAATGAGCAGTTCTTC
CDR3: CASSLEPGRGNEQFF

V: TRBV7-8
D: TRBD2
length: 15
size: once
J: TRBJ2-7
DNA: TGTGCCAGCAGCTTAGCCTGGACTAGCTCCTACGAGCAGTACTTC
CDR3: CASSLAWTSSYEQYF

V: TRBV4-3
D: TRBD2
length: 18
size: .
J: TRBJ2-7
DNA: TGCGCCAGCAGCCATGAAACGCCACTAGCGGGAGCGTTAAGCGAGCAGTACTTC
CDR3: CASSHETPLAGALSEQYF

V: TRBV28
D: .
length: 13
size: .
J: TRBJ1-1
DNA: TGTGCCAGCAGTTTAACTACGAACACTGAAGCTTTCTTT
CDR3: CASSLTTNTEAFF

V: TRBV5-6
D: .
length: 13
size: once
J: TRBJ2-3
DNA: TGTGCCAGCAGCTTGAGTGGCGCAGATACGCAGTATTTT
CDR3: CASSLSGADTQYF

V: TRBV5-1
D: .
length: 13
size: .
J: TRBJ2-2
DNA: TGCGCCAGCAGCCGGTCGAGGACCGGGGAGCTGTTTTTT
CDR3: CASSRSRTGELFF

V: TRBV4-1
D: TRBD2
length: 15
size: .
J: TRBJ2-7
DNA: TGCGCCAGCAGCCAAGATTCCTGGGGGGGTCTCGAGCAGTACTTC
CDR3: CASSQDSWGGLEQYF

V: TRBV5-4
D: .
length: 14
size: .
J: TRBJ1-4
DNA: TGTGCCAGCAGCTCCCAGTCGAGGAGTGAAAAACTGTTTTTT
CDR3: CASSSQSRSEKLFF

V: TRBV21-1
D: .
length: 12
size: .
J: TRBJ2-1
DNA: TGTGCCAGCAGCAAAAATAGCAATGAGCAGTTCTTC
CDR3: CASSKNSNEQFF

V: TRBV10-1
D: TRBD2
length: 14
size: .
J: TRBJ2-5
DNA: TGCGCCAGCAGTGCAGCGGGAGAAGAAGAGACCCAGTACTTC
CDR3: CASSAAGEEETQYF

V: TRBV4-1
D: .
length: 14
size: .
J: TRBJ2-1
DNA: TGCGCCAGCAGCAGCCGGGACACCTACAATGAGCAGTTCTTC
CDR3: CASSSRDTYNEQFF

V: TRBV7-2
D: .
length: 14
size: .
J: TRBJ1-3
DNA: TGTGCCAGCAGCCCACGGACTACGGGAAACACCATATATTTT
CDR3: CASSPRTTGNTIYF

V: TRBV4-3
D: .
length: 15
size: .
J: TRBJ1-1
DNA: TGCGCCAGCAGCCAAGATGTGAACCTGAACACTGAAGCTTTCTTT
CDR3: CASSQDVNLNTEAFF

V: TRBV19
D: TRBD2
length: 15
size: once
J: TRBJ2-5
DNA: TGTGCCAGTAGTTCCGGACTAGACAGCCAAGAGACCCAGTACTTC
CDR3: CASSSGLDSQETQYF

V: TRBV6-5
D: .
length: 15
size: .
J: TRBJ2-2
DNA: TGTGCCAGCAGGGAAACCGGGCCGAACACCGGGGAGCTGTTTTTT
CDR3: CASRETGPNTGELFF

V: TRBV5-1
D: .
length: 15
size: .
J: TRBJ1-4
DNA: TGCGCCAGCAGCTTGGGGGAAATGTGGTTGGAAAAACTGTTTTTT
CDR3: CASSLGEMWLEKLFF

V: TRBV7-2
D: TRBD2
length: 18
size: .
J: TRBJ2-1
DNA: TGTGCCAGCAGCTTAAAGTGGCTAGGGCTAGCGGGAGCCAATGAGCAGTTCTTC
CDR3: CASSLKWLGLAGANEQFF

V: TRBV29-1
D: .
length: 12
size: .
J: TRBJ2-3
DNA: TGCAGCGTTGGCGTCGTTGGGGATACGCAGTATTTT
CDR3: CSVGVVGDTQYF

V: TRBV6-5
D: TRBD2
length: 15
size: once
J: TRBJ2-1
DNA: TGTGCCAGCGGACGGGGGGGCGCCTCCTACAATGAGCAGTTCTTC
CDR3: CASGRGGASYNEQFF

V: TRBV10-1
D: TRBD2
length: 14
size: .
J: TRBJ2-1
DNA: TGCGCCAGCAGTGAAGCTAGCGGGAGGACTGAGCAGTTCTTC
CDR3: CASSEASGRTEQFF

V: TRBV7-9
D: .
length: 17
size: .
J: TRBJ1-2
DNA: TGTGCCAGCAGCTTACCACTCCACGGTACAGTCCACTATGGCTACACCTTC
CDR3: CASSLPLHGTVHYGYTF

V: TRBV14
D: .
length: 14
size: .
J: TRBJ2-7
DNA: TGTGCCAGCAGCCAACTACAAATCGGCGGCGAGCAGTACTTC
CDR3: CASSQLQIGGEQYF

V: TRBV18
D: .
length: 14
size: .
J: TRBJ2-2
DNA: TGTGCCAGCTCAATGGGGGTTCACACCGGGGAGCTGTTTTTT
CDR3: CASSMGVHTGELFF

V: TRBV30
D: .
length: 12
size: .
J: TRBJ1-4
DNA: TGTGCCAGGGACTCACCGGGTGAAAAACTGTTTTTT
CDR3: CARDSPGEKLFF

V: TRBV27
D: TRBD2
length: 15
size: .
J: TRBJ2-1
DNA: TGTGCCAGCAATCGGGAGGCCAGCTCCTACAATGAGCAGTTCTTC
CDR3: CASNREASSYNEQFF

V: TRBV7-9
D: TRBD2
length: 19
size: .
J: TRBJ2-1
DNA: TGTGCCAGCAGCTCAAAACCTTCCGGGACTAGCGGGATTAGGAATGAGCAGTTCTTC
CDR3: CASSSKPSGTSGIRNEQFF

V: TRBV10-3
D: TRBD2
length: 14
size: .
J: TRBJ2-7
DNA: TGTGCCATCAGTGGGACTAGCGGAGTCTACGAGCAGTACTTC
CDR3: CAISGTSGVYEQYF

V: TRBV14
D: TRBD2
length: 16
size: .
J: TRBJ2-1
DNA: TGTGCCAGCAGCCCAGCGGGACGGAACTCCTACAATGAGCAGTTCTTC
CDR3: CASSPAGRNSYNEQFF

V: TRBV30
D: .
length: 13
size: .
J: TRBJ2-7
DNA: TGTGCCGGCCGAAGTCGAGTCTCCTACGAGCAGTACTTC
CDR3: CAGRSRVSYEQYF

V: TRBV14
D: .
length: 13
size: .
J: TRBJ2-1
DNA: TGTGCCAGCAGCCCACGGGTAGGGGGTGAGCAGTTCTTC
CDR3: CASSPRVGGEQFF

V: TRBV19
D: .
length: 12
size: .
J: TRBJ2-7
DNA: TGTGCCAGTTCCTGGACAGCGGGCGAGCAGTACTTC
CDR3: CASSWTAGEQYF

V: TRBV4-1
D: TRBD2
length: 19
size: .
J: TRBJ2-7
DNA: TGCGCCAGCAGCCAACTACGTACCTTAGCGGGCGAAAGCTCCTACGAGCAGTACTTC
CDR3: CASSQLRTLAGESSYEQYF

V: TRBV27
D: .
length: 15
size: .
J: TRBJ2-7
DNA: TGTGCCAGCAGTTTTAAGGGGCAGGGGGGCTACGAGCAGTACTTC
CDR3: CASSFKGQGGYEQYF

V: TRBV6-5
D: .
length: 11
size: .
J: TRBJ2-7
DNA: TGTGCCAGCCGGGACTCCTACGAGCAGTACTTC
CDR3: CASRDSYEQYF

V: TRBV27
D: TRBD2
length: 16
size: .
J: TRBJ2-3
DNA: TGTGCCAGCAGTTCTTTAGCAGCGGGAGAAGGAGATGCGCAGTATTTT
CDR3: CASSSLAAGEGDAQYF

V: TRBV5-6
D: .
length: 13
size: .
J: TRBJ1-1
DNA: TGTGCCAGCAGCTTGGATCGGGGACGAGAAGCTTTCTTT
CDR3: CASSLDRGREAFF

V: TRBV27
D: TRBD1
length: 15
size: .
J: TRBJ1-1
DNA: TGTGCCAGCAGTTTCGGACAGGCTATGAACACTGAAGCTTTCTTT
CDR3: CASSFGQAMNTEAFF

V: TRBV7-2
D: TRBD1
length: 16
size: .
J: TRBJ2-4
DNA: TGTGCCAGCAGCCGACGACAGGGGTTCGCCAAAAACATTCAGTACTTC
CDR3: CASSRRQGFAKNIQYF

V: TRBV7-3
D: .
length: 15
size: .
J: TRBJ2-5
DNA: TGTGCCAGCAGCCCCTCCTCTAGCTCGCAAGAGACCCAGTACTTC
CDR3: CASSPSSSSQETQYF

V: TRBV7-9
D: TRBD2
length: 16
size: .
J: TRBJ2-7
DNA: TGTGCCAGCAGCTACAAACCACTAGCGGGAATAAACGAGCAGTACTTC
CDR3: CASSYKPLAGINEQYF

V: TRBV6-5
D: .
length: 12
size: .
J: TRBJ1-2
DNA: TGTGCCAGCACCAAGGGACCGGGGGGCTACACCTTC
CDR3: CASTKGPGGYTF

V: TRBV5-6
D: .
length: 10
size: .
J: TRBJ2-5
DNA: TGTGCCAGCAGCGCCCCGACCCAGTACTTC
CDR3: CASSAPTQYF

V: TRBV4-1
D: .
length: 14
size: .
J: TRBJ2-7
DNA: TGCGCCAGCAGCCAAGATTCAGGGACCTACGAGCAGTACTTC
CDR3: CASSQDSGTYEQYF

V: TRBV27
D: TRBD1
length: 15
size: .
J: TRBJ2-7
DNA: TGTGCCAGCAGTCCCAAATGGACAGGGAACTACGAGCAGTACTTC
CDR3: CASSPKWTGNYEQYF

V: TRBV7-2
D: .
length: 13
size: .
J: TRBJ2-7
DNA: TGTGCCAGCAGCCGTATTTCCGGGGACGTGCAGTACTTC
CDR3: CASSRISGDVQYF

V: TRBV5-6
D: TRBD1
length: 15
size: .
J: TRBJ2-1
DNA: TGTGCCAGCAGCCGAAACAGGGGGCCATACAATGAGCAGTTCTTC
CDR3: CASSRNRGPYNEQFF

V: TRBV6-4
D: TRBD1
length: 15
size: once
J: TRBJ2-3
DNA: TGTGCCAGCAGAGCTTTCGACAGGGGGACAGATACGCAGTATTTT
CDR3: CASRAFDRGTDTQYF

V: TRBV7-2
D: .
length: 16
size: .
J: TRBJ2-3
DNA: TGTGCCAGCAGCTTAGTAAAAGGTGGGGGTTGGGAGACGCAGTATTTT
CDR3: CASSLVKGGGWETQYF

V: TRBV25-1
D: .
length: 15
size: .
J: TRBJ2-5
DNA: TGTGCCAGCAGCCACACAAGGGCCGTTCAAGAGACCCAGTACTTC
CDR3: CASSHTRAVQETQYF

V: TRBV19
D: .
length: 15
size: .
J: TRBJ2-1
DNA: TGTGCCAGTAGTCTGAGTATGCTTCCTATCGATGAGCAGTTCTTC
CDR3: CASSLSMLPIDEQFF

V: TRBV10-3
D: .
length: 14
size: .
J: TRBJ2-5
DNA: TGTGCCATCAGTGTTACCAGCCCGGAGGGGGCCCAGTACTTC
CDR3: CAISVTSPEGAQYF